Sequencing of this T cell receptor beta chain was carried out in a study of blood T cell repertoires in COVID-19. Turning to the study itself: The United States, Italy and Spain were the sources of the acute and convalescent COVID-19 samples. Nucleic acid was either cDNA or gDNA, and it came from T cells, B-cell-depleted T cells, or PBMCs.

Under the authors' procedure: The assay estimated nucleated cells by amplifying reference gene primers. Assay: immunoSEQ multiplex PCR; the TCRdb copy retains only in-frame clones and omits some. V, J and clone size were drawn from that table, and D and trimming were deduced from the DNA. The sample contains a few hundred thousand clones, less than 85% of which appear only once. Germline-derived CDR1 and CDR2 are SGHTA and FQGTGA. Trimming pared 1 base from V and 9 bases from J, leaving 10 bases between. The CDR3 contains 13 residues. The clonotype comes from a woman aged 18-30 years with acute or convalescent COVID-19. The V and J genes are TRBV7-3 and TRBJ2-1; D might be TRBD2 (5 bases). The sample comprised peripheral blood. The CDR3 bases are TGTGCCAGCAGCTTAAACGGGAAAATTGAGCAGTTCTTC. Translated, it gives CASSLNGKIEQFF.